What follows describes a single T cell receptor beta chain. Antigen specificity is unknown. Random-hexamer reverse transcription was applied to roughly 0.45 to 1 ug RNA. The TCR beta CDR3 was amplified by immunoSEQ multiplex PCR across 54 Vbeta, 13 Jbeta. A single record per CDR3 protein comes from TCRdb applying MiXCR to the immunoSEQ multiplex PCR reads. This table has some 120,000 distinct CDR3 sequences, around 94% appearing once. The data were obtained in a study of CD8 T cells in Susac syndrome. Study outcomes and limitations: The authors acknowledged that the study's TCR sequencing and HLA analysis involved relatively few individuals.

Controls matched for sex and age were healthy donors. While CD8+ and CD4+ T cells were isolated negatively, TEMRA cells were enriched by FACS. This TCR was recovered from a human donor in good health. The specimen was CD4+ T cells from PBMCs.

The CDR3 sequence is CASSQDMRPREETQYF. The CDR3 bases are TGCGCCAGCAGCCAAGATATGAGGCCCAGAGAGGAGACCCAGTACTTC. The chain combines TRBV4-3 with TRBJ2-5; D call uncertain. There are 16 residues in the CDR3. Germline V lookup: CDR1 LGHNA, CDR2 YSLEER. V was clipped by 0 bases and J by 5 bases, with 16 bases between them.